This T cell receptor beta chain is from a study of T cell responses to AZD1222 COVID-19 vaccine. Comments on this clone: As yet, its antigen is unknown.

Clones were sequenced by immunoSEQ multiplex PCR, and TCRdb holds only the in-frame ones, with some missing. The repertoire consists of 120,000 or so clones, with roughly 91% occurring once and the leading ten covering around 5.1%. Per germline, CDR1 SGHRS and CDR2 YFSETQ. This CDR3 region has 15 residues. V lost 0 bases to trimming and J lost 0 bases, with 8 bases between them. Findings and caveats of the study: Females outnumbered males among donors, who were mostly white British; clonal diversity was possibly underestimated. Vaccination with two AZD1222 doses was followed by a rise in Spike-specific TCR breadth and depth. Just a handful of AZD1222 recipients tested seropositive at baseline.

The sequenced sample was peripheral blood, obtained 28 days after the second AZD1222 dose. The genes are TRBV5-1 and TRBJ2-3; D ambiguous. The clonotype was recovered from an adult who received the AZD1222 COVID-19 vaccine. The CDR3: CASSLVPPSTDTQYF. The CDR3 region has the DNA TGCGCCAGCAGCTTGGTGCCACCCAGCACAGATACGCAGTATTTT.